A single sample is the source of the 8 T cell receptor beta chains below, sequenced in a study of human T cells and chemical hapten exposure. Time point of the sample: patch test 1, 2 weeks after DPC sensitization. Regarding treatment: therapeutic diphenylcyclopropenone sensitization with weekly scalp DPC. TCRdb re-analysed the RACE reads in MiXCR, keeping a single row per CDR3 protein. The sample consists of 380,000 or so distinct CDR3 sequences, roughly 5% of them appearing once. The sequencing used whole blood, collected in connection with sensitization to the hapten diphenylcyclopropenone (DPC). The source of these receptors is a woman between 50 and 59 years old with alopecia areata. Some clones in this sample may be carry-over from other donors' samples.

This clonotype was seen many times. This chain joins TRBV2 and TRBJ1-5; 7 bases map to TRBD1. The CDR3 runs 14 residues. Germline V CDR1 and CDR2: SNHLY, FYNNEI. The J segment lost 3 bases and the V segment lost 8 bases, leaving 7 bases of the junction unmatched. The CDR3 region has the DNA TGTGCCAGCCGACAGGGCGCTCTCAATCAGCCCCAGCATTTT. Translating gives CASRQGALNQPQHF. The full variable domain, its missing parts supplied by reference TRBV2 and TRBJ1-5, is EPEVTQTPSHQVTQMGQEVILRCVPISNHLYFYWYRQILGQKVEFLVSFYNNEISEKSEIFDDQFSVERPDGSNFTLKIRSTKLEDSAMYFCASRQGALNQPQHFGDGTRLSIL.

This sequence joins TRBV21-1 and TRBJ2-3; the table's D call, TRBD1, was not checked against the DNA. TRBV21-1 represents a pseudogene. The CDR3 totals 16 residues. The CDR3 nucleotides are TGTGCCAGCAGCAACCGACAGGGGGAGACCCCCGATACGCAGTATTTT. This translates into CASSNRQGETPDTQYF.

This clonotype was recorded many times. This chain joins TRBV27 and TRBJ1-1; 7 bases line up with TRBD1. The V and J ends lost 6 bases and 2 bases, in that order; junction bases with no gene match: 9. Germline loops: CDR1 MNHEY, CDR2 SMNVEV (reference sequence). This CDR3 comprises 15 residues. The CDR3 DNA is TGTGCCAGCAGACCCCGGACAGGACTCAACACTGAAGCTTTCTTT. This encodes CASRPRTGLNTEAFF.

This clonotype was found many times. The chain couples TRBV28 to TRBJ2-1, with 14 nucleotides matching TRBD2. Trimming at V came to 6 bases and at J to 0 bases, leaving 1 base not matched to a gene. CDR1 MDHEN and CDR2 SYDVKM come from the germline V gene. The CDR3 covers 16 residues. The chain's CDR3 is CASRGLAGDSYNEQFF. The CDR3 nucleotides are TGTGCCAGCAGGGGACTAGCGGGAGACTCCTACAATGAGCAGTTCTTC.

This clonotype was recorded many times. In nucleotides, the CDR3 is TGTGCCAGCAGTGAACTGGGGGAGCAGTACTTC. This translates into CASSELGEQYF. The chain has TRBV6-1 and TRBJ2-7, with D unclear. The CDR3 is 11 residues long. Germline V lookup: CDR1 MNHNS, CDR2 SASEGT. The V end lost 2 bases, the J end lost 7 bases, and 6 bases lay between the germline ends.

This clonotype has at least ten counts. J is TRBJ2-3 and V is TRBV12-3 or TRBV12-4; D could derive from TRBD1 or TRBD2 (6 bases each). The CDR3 sequence is 14 residues long. V gave up 7 bases and J gave up 2 bases, with 13 bases separating them. CDR3 sequence reads: CASTLGGFTDTQYF. Written as DNA, the CDR3 is TGTGCCAGCACACTAGGGGGGTTCACAGATACGCAGTATTTT.

A word on this clonotype: This may come from a read error, since a much larger clone is one base off. The genes are TRBV28 and TRBJ2-3, with D perhaps TRBD1 (5 bases). Trimming cost V 5 bases and J 0 bases, with 15 bases left between them. This CDR3 is built from 16 residues. Looked up from germline, CDR1 is MDHEN and CDR2 is SYDVKM. In DNA form, the CDR3 reads TGTGCCAGCAGTCTCCAGGGCAGCCTAAGCACAGATACGCAGTATTTT. This translates into CASSLQGSLSTDTQYF.

This clonotype was counted ten times or more. The chain links TRBV29-1 to TRBJ2-7; 10 nucleotides align to TRBD1. Unmatched junction bases numbered 9, after V lost 8 bases and J lost 5 bases. The germline gives CDR1 SQVTM, CDR2 ANQGSEA. The CDR3 is 13 residues long. The CDR3 loop reads CSFRSGQGNEQYF. The CDR3 DNA follows: TGCAGCTTCCGTTCGGGACAGGGGAACGAGCAGTACTTC.